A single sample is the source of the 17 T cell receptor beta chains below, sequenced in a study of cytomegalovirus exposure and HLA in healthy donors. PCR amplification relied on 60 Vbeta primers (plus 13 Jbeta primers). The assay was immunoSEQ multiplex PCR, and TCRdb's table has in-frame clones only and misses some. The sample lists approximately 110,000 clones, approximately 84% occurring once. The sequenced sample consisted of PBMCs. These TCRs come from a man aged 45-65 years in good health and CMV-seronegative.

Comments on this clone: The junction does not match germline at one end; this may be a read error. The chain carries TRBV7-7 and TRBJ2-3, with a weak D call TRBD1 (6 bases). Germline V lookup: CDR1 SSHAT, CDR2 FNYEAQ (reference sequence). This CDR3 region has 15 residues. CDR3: CASSPGRGTTDTQYF. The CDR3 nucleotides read TGTGCTAGCAGCCCGGGCAGGGGCACGACAGATACGCAGTATTTT. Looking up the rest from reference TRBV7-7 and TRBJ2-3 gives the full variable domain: GAGVSQSPRYKVTKRGQDVTLRCDPISSHATLYWYQQALGQGPEFLTYFNYEAQPDKSGLPSDRFSAERPEGSISTLTIQRTEQRDSAMYRCASSPGRGTTDTQYFGPGTRLTVL.

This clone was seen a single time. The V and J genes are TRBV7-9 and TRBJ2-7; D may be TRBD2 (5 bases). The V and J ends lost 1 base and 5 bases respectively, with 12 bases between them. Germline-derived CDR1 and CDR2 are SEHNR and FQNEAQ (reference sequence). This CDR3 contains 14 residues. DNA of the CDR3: TGTGCCAGCAGCTTAGGGGGAGTAAGGGACGAGCAGTACTTC. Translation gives CASSLGGVRDEQYF.

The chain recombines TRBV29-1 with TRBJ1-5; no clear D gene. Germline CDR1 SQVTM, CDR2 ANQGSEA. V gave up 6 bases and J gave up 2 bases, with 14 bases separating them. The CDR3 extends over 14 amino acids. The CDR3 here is CSVQTETGNQPQHF. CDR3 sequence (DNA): TGCAGCGTCCAGACGGAGACGGGCAATCAGCCCCAGCATTTT.

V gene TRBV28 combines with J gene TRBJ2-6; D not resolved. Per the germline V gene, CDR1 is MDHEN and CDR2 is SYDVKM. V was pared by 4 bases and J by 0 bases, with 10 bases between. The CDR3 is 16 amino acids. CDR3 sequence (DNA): TGTGCCAGCAGTTCGGCAGGAAACTCTGGGGCCAACGTCCTGACTTTC. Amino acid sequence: CASSSAGNSGANVLTF. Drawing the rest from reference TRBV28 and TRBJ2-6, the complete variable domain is DVKVTQSSRYLVKRTGEKVFLECVQDMDHENMFWYRQDPGLGLRLIYFSYDVKMKEKGDIPEGYSVSREKKERFSLILESASTNQTSMYLCASSSAGNSGANVLTFGAGSRLTVL.

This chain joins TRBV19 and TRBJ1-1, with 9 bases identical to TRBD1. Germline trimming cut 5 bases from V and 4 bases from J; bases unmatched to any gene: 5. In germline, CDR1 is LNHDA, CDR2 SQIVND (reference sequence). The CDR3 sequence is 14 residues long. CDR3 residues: CASSSGQGSTEAFF. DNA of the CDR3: TGTGCCAGTAGTTCAGGACAGGGGAGCACTGAAGCTTTCTTT.

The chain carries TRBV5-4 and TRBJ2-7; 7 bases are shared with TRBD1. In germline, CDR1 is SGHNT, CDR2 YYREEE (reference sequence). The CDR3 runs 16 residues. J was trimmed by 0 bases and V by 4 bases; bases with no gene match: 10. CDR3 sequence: CASSPTTGLSSYEQYF. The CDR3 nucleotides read TGTGCCAGCAGCCCTACGACAGGGCTATCCTCCTACGAGCAGTACTTC.

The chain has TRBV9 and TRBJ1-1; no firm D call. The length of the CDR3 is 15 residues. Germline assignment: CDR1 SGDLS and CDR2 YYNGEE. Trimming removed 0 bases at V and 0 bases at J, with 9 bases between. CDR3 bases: TGTGCCAGCAGCGTAGGACTGCCTATGAACACTGAAGCTTTCTTT. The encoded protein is CASSVGLPMNTEAFF. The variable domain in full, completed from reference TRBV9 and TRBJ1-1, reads DSGVTQTPKHLITATGQRVTLRCSPRSGDLSVYWYQQSLDQGLQFLIQYYNGEERAKGNILERFSAQQFPDLHSELNLSSLELGDSALYFCASSVGLPMNTEAFFGQGTRLTVV.

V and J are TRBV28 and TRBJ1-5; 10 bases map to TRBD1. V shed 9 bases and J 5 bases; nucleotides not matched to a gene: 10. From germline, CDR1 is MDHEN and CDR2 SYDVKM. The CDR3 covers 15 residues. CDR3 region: CASFTGQGKHQPQHF. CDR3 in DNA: TGTGCCAGTTTCACGGGACAGGGGAAGCATCAGCCCCAGCATTTT.

CDR3 region: CASSLSQSAKNIQYF. As DNA, the CDR3 is TGTGCCAGCAGCTTAAGTCAGTCGGCCAAAAACATTCAGTACTTC. This sequence joins TRBV7-2 and TRBJ2-4; D remains ambiguous. V was clipped by 2 bases and J by 1 base, with 9 bases between them. The germline gives CDR1 SGHTA, CDR2 FQGNSA. There are 15 residues in the CDR3.

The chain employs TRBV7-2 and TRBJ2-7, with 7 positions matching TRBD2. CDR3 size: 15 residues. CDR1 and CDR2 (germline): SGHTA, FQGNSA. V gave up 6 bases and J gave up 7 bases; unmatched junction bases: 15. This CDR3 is CASRKNFIAGEEQYF. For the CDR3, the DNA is TGTGCCAGCAGGAAGAACTTTATCGCGGGGGAGGAGCAGTACTTC.

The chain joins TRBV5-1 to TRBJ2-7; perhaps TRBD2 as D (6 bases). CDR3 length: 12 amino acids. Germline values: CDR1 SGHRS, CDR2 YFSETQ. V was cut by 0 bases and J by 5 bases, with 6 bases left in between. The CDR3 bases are TGCGCCAGCAGCTTGGTAGCGGACGAGCAGTACTTC. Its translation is CASSLVADEQYF.

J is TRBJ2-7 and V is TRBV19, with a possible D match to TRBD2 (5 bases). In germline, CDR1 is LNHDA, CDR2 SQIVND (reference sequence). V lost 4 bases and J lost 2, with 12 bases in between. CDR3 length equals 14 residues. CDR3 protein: CASSTSGSTYEQYF. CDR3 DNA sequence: TGTGCCAGTAGTACCAGCGGATCAACCTACGAGCAGTACTTC.

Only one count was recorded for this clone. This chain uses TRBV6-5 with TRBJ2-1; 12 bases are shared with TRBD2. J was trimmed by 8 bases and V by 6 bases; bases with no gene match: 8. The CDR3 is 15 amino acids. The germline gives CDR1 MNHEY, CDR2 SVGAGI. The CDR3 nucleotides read TGTGCCAGCAGCCGCGCTAGCGGGGGGGCCTATGAGCAGTTCTTC. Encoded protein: CASSRASGGAYEQFF.

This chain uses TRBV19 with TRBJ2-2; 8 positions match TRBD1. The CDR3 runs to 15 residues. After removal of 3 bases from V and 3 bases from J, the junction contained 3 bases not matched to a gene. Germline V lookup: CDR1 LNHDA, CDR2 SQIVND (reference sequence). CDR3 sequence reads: CASSMTGDYTGELFF. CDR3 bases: TGTGCCAGTAGTATGACAGGGGACTACACCGGGGAGCTGTTTTTT.

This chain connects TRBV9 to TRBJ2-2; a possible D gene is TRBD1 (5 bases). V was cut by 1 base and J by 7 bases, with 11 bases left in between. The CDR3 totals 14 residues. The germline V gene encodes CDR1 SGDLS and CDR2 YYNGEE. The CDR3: CASSVTTGGGELFF. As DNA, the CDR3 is TGTGCCAGCAGCGTAACCACAGGCGGCGGGGAGCTGTTTTTT.

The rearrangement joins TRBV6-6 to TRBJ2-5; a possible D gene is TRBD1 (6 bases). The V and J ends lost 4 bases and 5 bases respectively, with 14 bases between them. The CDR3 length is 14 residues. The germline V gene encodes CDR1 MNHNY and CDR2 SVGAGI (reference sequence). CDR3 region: CASSSGADGETQYF. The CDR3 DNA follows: TGTGCCAGCAGTTCAGGGGCGGACGGGGAGACCCAGTACTTC.

The CDR3 spells CASSDQQGLLETQYF. The CDR3, as DNA: TGCGCCAGCAGCGACCAACAGGGGCTGTTGGAGACCCAGTACTTC. The V call is TRBV5-1, the J call TRBJ2-5; 7 nucleotides align to TRBD1. Germline loops: CDR1 SGHRS, CDR2 YFSETQ. The CDR3 loop spans 15 amino acids. V gave up 4 bases and J gave up 5 bases; unmatched junction bases: 11.